A single sample is the source of the 12 T cell receptor beta chains below, sequenced in a study of T cells in Graves' hyperthyroidism and ophthalmopathy. It was RNA transcripts that yielded the amplified TCR beta CDR3 regions. First-round RT-PCR targeting the TCR CDR3 was performed with the HTBI primer set. TCRdb redid the calling of the multiplex PCR reads with MiXCR, one entry per CDR3 protein. The profile covers approximately 400,000 distinct CDR3 sequences, with about 13% appearing a single time and around 20% taken by the ten largest. Source material: blood. The receptor source for this set is a man younger than 40 with Graves' hyperthyroidism that later progressed to Graves' ophthalmopathy.

This clonotype came up many times. The chain links TRBV28 to TRBJ1-2, with D unclear. The CDR3 runs 15 residues. Trimming stripped 6 bases from V and 0 bases from J, with 14 bases between. Germline V gene sequence: CDR1 MDHEN, CDR2 SYDVKM. The CDR3 nucleotides are TGTGCCAGCAGGGGGAGTTCGGGATCTAACTATGGCTACACCTTC. Encoded protein: CASRGSSGSNYGYTF.

This clonotype was recorded many times. The rearrangement joins TRBV2 to TRBJ1-2; maybe TRBD1 (5 bases). The germline V gene encodes CDR1 SNHLY and CDR2 FYNNEI. The CDR3 contains 16 residues. Deletions cut 2 bases from V and 5 bases from J, with 18 bases between. CDR3 nucleotides: TGTGCCAGCAGTGAAATGACAGATGAGTTACGATATGGCTACACCTTC. Its translation is CASSEMTDELRYGYTF. Filled out from reference TRBV2 and TRBJ1-2, the complete variable domain reads EPEVTQTPSHQVTQMGQEVILRCVPISNHLYFYWYRQILGQKVEFLVSFYNNEISEKSEIFDDQFSVERPDGSNFTLKIRSTKLEDSAMYFCASSEMTDELRYGYTFGSGTRLTVV.

The table lists this clonotype with many counts. The J gene is TRBJ2-7, the V gene TRBV9; 7 bases line up with TRBD1. Trimming removed 0 bases from V and 3 bases from J; junction bases left unmatched: 6. The CDR3 loop spans 15 amino acids. The germline CDR1 and CDR2 sequences are SGDLS and YYNGEE. CDR3 sequence: CASSVGQGEFYEQYF. The DNA for the CDR3 is TGTGCCAGCAGCGTAGGGCAGGGGGAGTTCTACGAGCAGTACTTC.

This clonotype was counted many times. This chain joins TRBV5-1 and TRBJ2-3; 11 bases match TRBD2. Germline V lookup: CDR1 SGHRS, CDR2 YFSETQ. Germline trimming cut 4 bases from V and 2 bases from J; bases unmatched to any gene: 6. The CDR3 extends over 16 amino acids. CDR3 loop: CASSPETSGVTDTQYF. CDR3 bases: TGCGCCAGCAGCCCGGAGACTAGCGGGGTCACAGATACGCAGTATTTT.

In this sample, this clonotype turned up a few times. The J gene is TRBJ2-3, the V gene TRBV5-1, with 10 bases matching TRBD2. Trimming cost V 0 bases and J 5 bases; bases outside gene matches: 6. Germline values: CDR1 SGHRS, CDR2 YFSETQ. This CDR3 region has 16 residues. The CDR3 DNA reads TGCGCCAGCAGCTTGGTCCTAGCGGGGGCTCGAGATACGCAGTATTTT. It specifies CASSLVLAGARDTQYF.

As concerns this clonotype: Given a much more abundant clone one base away, this may be a read error. The rearrangement uses TRBV6-8 and TRBJ1-5; unclear D gene. CDR1 and CDR2 (germline): MNHGY, SAAAGT. The length of the CDR3 is 13 residues. In nucleotides, the CDR3 is TGTGCCAGCAGTGAGAGGTGGAATCAGCCCCAGGATTTT. It specifies CASSERWNQPQDF.

This clonotype has only a few counts. This chain links TRBV9 with TRBJ2-3; possibly TRBD2 for D (6 bases). The CDR3 runs to 15 residues. With 1 base removed from V and 1 base from J, the gap between germline ends came to 10 bases. The germline V gene encodes CDR1 SGDLS and CDR2 YYNGEE. This CDR3 reads CASSVQGGRTDTQYF. CDR3 sequence (DNA): TGTGCCAGCAGCGTACAGGGAGGTCGCACAGATACGCAGTATTTT.

This clonotype was counted between two and nine times. The V and J genes are TRBV28 and TRBJ2-7, with a tentative D call TRBD1 (6 bases). V was cut by 8 bases and J by 2 bases, with 28 bases left in between. Per germline, CDR1 MDHEN and CDR2 SYDVKM. The CDR3 is made up of 18 amino acids. CDR3 DNA sequence: TGTGCCAGCTCACTTCGACTTCAGGGGAAATCCGCCCCCTACGAGCAGTACTTC. This translates into CASSLRLQGKSAPYEQYF.

This clonotype was recorded at least ten times. The J gene is TRBJ2-3, the V gene TRBV20-1; TRBD2 matches 9 bases. Trimming cost V 2 bases and J 2 bases; bases outside gene matches: 5. The CDR3 covers 15 residues. Germline V CDR1 and CDR2: DFQATT, SNEGSKA (reference sequence). The CDR3 DNA follows: TGCAGTGCTAGATCTAGCGGGGTTTTCACAGATACGCAGTATTTT. This gives the protein CSARSSGVFTDTQYF.

The gene calls are TRBV5-1 and TRBJ2-7, with 8 bases fitting TRBD1. The CDR3 spans 16 residues. Germline assignment: CDR1 SGHRS and CDR2 YFSETQ. Unmatched junction bases numbered 8, after V lost 3 bases and J lost 0 bases. CDR3 region: CASSSRLGQASYEQYF. In nucleotides, the CDR3 is TGCGCCAGCAGCTCCAGACTGGGACAGGCCTCCTACGAGCAGTACTTC.

This clonotype was observed many times. The chain's CDR3 is CASSALAGAFTDTQYF. The CDR3 DNA reads TGTGCCAGCAGTGCATTAGCGGGGGCCTTCACAGATACGCAGTATTTT. This rearrangement joins TRBV2 to TRBJ2-3; TRBD2 matches 9 bases. CDR3 length: 16 residues. Per germline, CDR1 SNHLY and CDR2 FYNNEI. Losses at the gene ends were 4 bases for V and 2 bases for J; bases not matched to a gene: 7.

This clonotype was seen ten or more times. This chain uses TRBV6-1 with TRBJ1-5, with TRBD1 matching over 7 bases. The CDR3 extends over 16 amino acids. Germline V gives CDR1 MNHNS, CDR2 SASEGT. With V trimmed by 5 bases and J by 2 bases, 9 bases remained unmatched. The CDR3 DNA reads as TGTGCCAGCAGTTCACTGACAGGGCGAGGCAATCAGCCCCAGCATTTT. The encoded protein is CASSSLTGRGNQPQHF.